The present entry profiles one TCR beta chain with its context. This clone's antigen is unknown. The sample holds no much larger clone one base away, and base qualities are not on file. The source of the sample is a study of CD8 T cells in ankylosing spondylitis (dated by TCRdb to 2016 to 2017). Describing the broader study: To find TCR variants linked to disease, the study profiled T cell receptor beta repertoires in ankylosing spondylitis patients and healthy donors. The full study cohort was made up of about 24 ankylosing spondylitis patients and roughly 98 healthy donors. Peripheral blood samples were taken, and synovial fluid was additionally collected from ankylosing spondylitis patients.

At the junction V is shortened by 10 bases and J by 5 bases, with 15 bases in between. The germline V gene supplies CDR1 MNHEY and CDR2 SVGAGI. The CDR3 numbers 12 residues from cysteine through phenylalanine. Only the CDR3 portion is preserved as DNA: 36 bases, with reading frame beginning at the first base. Overall study results and their limits: Blood from ankylosing spondylitis patients appeared to be characterized by a TCR beta motif composed of several highly homologous amino acid variants. A CD8+ phenotype was shown by the disease-linked clones, which were found at relatively low frequencies in peripheral blood. Significant enrichment of the disease-linked clones was reported in matched synovial fluid samples from ankylosing spondylitis patients. Some motif variants were previously reported in synovial fluid and blood of reactive arthritis patients, suggesting common disease-initiation mechanisms.

Sequencer: Illumina HiSeq 2500. TCR beta libraries were prepared by quantitative 5'-RACE with molecular barcodes. For the original study's pipeline: To identify disease-linked TCR variants, a new computational method was used, one built on a probabilistic model of VDJ rearrangement. TCRdb cleaned the public reads at Q25 with fastp, built clones with MiXCR and kept in-frame beta chains. Each CDR3 protein gets just one entry, which takes the most common genes and DNA from the rows behind it. The V and J calls come from TCRdb's annotation, not from the publication. The sample contains 150,000 to 200,000 distinct CDR3 sequences, about 18% of them found a single time. The ten top clones hold around 7.6% of the sample.

The TCR was taken from a male donor with ankylosing spondylitis or in good health (not recorded which). The source material was blood, either unsorted or a sorted T cell fraction (not recorded which). Recombination linked TRBV6-5 to TRBJ2-7, with a weak D call of TRBD1 (6 bases match). The CDR3 protein sequence reads: CATSRGIHEQYF. The bases read TGTGCCACCTCCAGGGGAATCCACGAGCAGTACTTC.